This T cell receptor beta chain originates from a study of blood T cell repertoires in COVID-19. Study background: PBMCs, B-cell-depleted T cells, or T cells provided the cDNA or gDNA that made up the material.

How the authors handled the data: The assay estimated nucleated cells by amplifying reference gene primers. Produced via immunoSEQ multiplex PCR; TCRdb's table is partial and in-frame only. From that table come the V and J calls and clone size; the DNA was used to work out D and trimming. This table has some 22,000 clones, about nine tenths appearing once. V lost 5 bases to trimming and J lost 7 bases, with 11 bases between them. Germline CDR1 reads MDHEN; CDR2 reads SYDVKM. CDR3 size: 12 residues. V usage is TRBV28 and J usage is TRBJ1-1, with D possibly TRBD1 on 6 matching bases. Sequences were obtained from peripheral blood. This sequence originates from a man in his 70s in a cohort sampled during active COVID-19. The CDR3 region has the DNA TGTGCCAGCAGTCTCGGACAGATTGAAGCTTTCTTT. It is translated as CASSLGQIEAFF.